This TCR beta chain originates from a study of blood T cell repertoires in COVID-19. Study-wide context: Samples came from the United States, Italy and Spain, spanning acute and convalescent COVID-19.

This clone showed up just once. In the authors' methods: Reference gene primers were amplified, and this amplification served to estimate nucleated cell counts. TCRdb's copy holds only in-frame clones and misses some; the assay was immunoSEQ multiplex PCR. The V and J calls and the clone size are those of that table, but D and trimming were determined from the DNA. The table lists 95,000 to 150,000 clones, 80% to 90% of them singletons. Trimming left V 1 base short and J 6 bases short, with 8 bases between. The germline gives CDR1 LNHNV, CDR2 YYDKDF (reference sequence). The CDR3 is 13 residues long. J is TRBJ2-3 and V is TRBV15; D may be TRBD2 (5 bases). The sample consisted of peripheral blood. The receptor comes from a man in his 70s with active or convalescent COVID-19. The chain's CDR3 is CATSRGGLDTQYF. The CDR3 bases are TGTGCCACCAGCAGAGGAGGGTTGGATACGCAGTATTTT.